Following are 23 T cell receptor beta chains from one sample sequenced in a study of beta chain features in type 1 diabetes. All of the isolated RNA was reverse transcribed, so expressed TCRB transcripts were sequenced. Measured with immunoSEQ multiplex PCR; TCRdb has only the in-frame clones, and not every one. The table records about 470,000 clones, about 30% of them present only once. Sequenced input: naive CD4+ T cells from blood. The receptors originated from a man younger than 30 in good health.

The DNA of the CDR3 is TGTGCCAGCAGCCCAGGGACTAGCGGGAGGATTCTTCGCGGGACCCAGTACTTC. This sequence encodes CASSPGTSGRILRGTQYF. The chain has TRBV28 and TRBJ2-5; 15 bases are shared with TRBD2. CDR1 and CDR2 from the germline V gene are MDHEN and SYDVKM. This CDR3 is 18 amino acids long. Germline trimming cut 6 bases from V and 7 bases from J; bases unmatched to any gene: 15.

The V call is TRBV4-3, the J call TRBJ1-5; D not certain. CDR3 length: 14 amino acids. V was shortened by 0 bases and J by 5 bases, with 8 bases between the two germline ends. Per the germline V gene, CDR1 is LGHNA and CDR2 is YSLEER. CDR3 amino acids: CASSQEARDQPQHF. CDR3 nucleotides: TGCGCCAGCAGCCAAGAAGCGAGAGATCAGCCCCAGCATTTT.

This clone occurred a few times. The same CDR3 also results from other DNA sequences found in this sample. The chain couples TRBV7-9 to TRBJ2-1; 7 positions match TRBD1. This CDR3 has 15 amino acids. J was trimmed by 2 bases and V by 3 bases; bases with no gene match: 4. CDR1 is SEHNR and CDR2 is FQNEAQ in the germline V gene (reference sequence). The CDR3 loop reads CASSFRQGTYNEQFF. The CDR3 bases are TGTGCCAGCAGCTTCAGACAGGGTACCTACAATGAGCAGTTCTTC.

The V and J genes are TRBV14 and TRBJ1-4, with D unresolved. Germline values: CDR1 SGHDN, CDR2 FVKESK. Trimming removed 8 bases at V and 7 bases at J, with 14 bases between. The CDR3 extends over 13 amino acids. The CDR3 is CASQPTIGEKLFF. CDR3 in DNA: TGTGCCAGCCAGCCGACGATCGGTGAAAAACTGTTTTTT.

This clone was observed a few times. V gene TRBV10-3 combines with J gene TRBJ2-1; D may match TRBD1 or TRBD2 (5 bases each). The CDR3 consists of 12 residues. The ends were cut back, 11 bases at V and 7 bases at J, with 15 bases in the middle. CDR1 is ENHRY, CDR2 SYGVKD, per germline. This CDR3 is CASSGSRNEQFF. CDR3 DNA: TGTGCCTCCTCAGGGAGTAGAAATGAGCAGTTCTTC.

This clone was counted only a few times. The chain couples TRBV5-4 to TRBJ2-7; unclear D gene. CDR3 size: 12 residues. V lost 2 bases to trimming and J lost 6 bases, with 9 bases between them. Germline-derived CDR1 and CDR2 are SGHNT and YYREEE (reference sequence). DNA for the CDR3: TGTGCCAGCAGCTTTCACAGTGGCGAGCAGTACTTC. Its translation is CASSFHSGEQYF.

The chain couples TRBV7-2 to TRBJ2-5; D may be TRBD1 or TRBD2 (5 bases each). V was trimmed by 2 bases and J by 4 bases, leaving 14 bases between them. Germline V gives CDR1 SGHTA, CDR2 FQGNSA. The CDR3 is 15 residues long. For the CDR3, the DNA is TGTGCCAGCAGCTTAAGTCTGACAGAGGGAGAGACCCAGTACTTC. Residues: CASSLSLTEGETQYF.

The CDR3 loop reads CASSDWTQNYGYTF. CDR3 sequence (DNA): TGTGCCAGCAGTGATTGGACGCAGAACTATGGCTACACCTTC. The V gene is TRBV25-1, the J gene TRBJ1-2; D call uncertain. The CDR3 has 14 amino acids. The germline V gene has CDR1 MGHDK and CDR2 SYGVNS. Trimming left V 3 bases short and J 2 bases short, with 10 bases between.

The gene calls are TRBV9 and TRBJ2-7, with 8 bases that match TRBD2. CDR1 is SGDLS, CDR2 YYNGEE, per germline. V was clipped by 5 bases and J by 3 bases; unmatched bases: 4. The CDR3 length is 13 residues. The CDR3 loop reads CASSGTSGYEQYF. The DNA for the CDR3 is TGTGCCAGCAGTGGAACTAGCGGCTACGAGCAGTACTTC.

The chain joins TRBV5-6 to TRBJ2-7; D not resolved. Germline lookup yields CDR1 SGHDT and CDR2 YYEEEE. This CDR3 contains 13 residues. The germline V and J ends were trimmed by 0 bases and 0 bases, with 4 bases remaining between them. The CDR3 reads CASSLDRSYEQYF. DNA of the CDR3: TGTGCCAGCAGCTTGGATCGCTCCTACGAGCAGTACTTC.

The V call is TRBV30, the J call TRBJ1-1; D not resolved. The V end lost 4 bases, the J end lost 2 bases, and 8 bases lay between the germline ends. CDR3 length equals 12 residues. The V gene's germline CDR1 is GTSNPN and CDR2 SVGIG (reference sequence). The CDR3 nucleotides read TGTGCCTGGATTAAGCCCAACACTGAAGCTTTCTTT. Protein product: CAWIKPNTEAFF. Variable domain in full (rest from reference TRBV30 and TRBJ1-1): SQTIHQWPATLVQPVGSPLSLECTVEGTSNPNLYWYRQAAGRGLQLLFYSVGIGQISSEVPQNLSASRPQDRQFILSSKKLLLSDSGFYLCAWIKPNTEAFFGQGTRLTVV.

The table lists this clone with a few counts. The chain couples TRBV11-2 to TRBJ2-1; no clear D gene. The germline gives CDR1 SGHAT, CDR2 FQNNGV. The CDR3 totals 13 residues. Between the trimmed V and J ends, which lost 1 base and 5 bases, there was a span of 6 bases. The CDR3 region has the DNA TGTGCCAGCAGCTTAGGCGTCGACAATGAGCAGTTCTTC. Residues: CASSLGVDNEQFF.

The chain uses TRBV30 and TRBJ1-3; D not resolved. CDR1 is GTSNPN, CDR2 SVGIG, per germline (reference sequence). The V end lost 4 bases, the J end lost 1 base, and 11 bases lay between the germline ends. The CDR3 loop spans 14 amino acids. The CDR3 DNA reads TGTGCCTGGAAGGTTTGGGGATCTGGAAACACCATATATTTT. It codes for CAWKVWGSGNTIYF. Complete variable domain (other parts from reference TRBV30 and TRBJ1-3): SQTIHQWPATLVQPVGSPLSLECTVEGTSNPNLYWYRQAAGRGLQLLFYSVGIGQISSEVPQNLSASRPQDRQFILSSKKLLLSDSGFYLCAWKVWGSGNTIYFGEGSWLTVV.

This clone was picked up a small number of times. The chain carries TRBV25-1 and TRBJ2-1, with D possibly TRBD2 on 5 matching bases. The CDR3 runs 13 residues. V was shortened by 1 base and J by 6 bases, with 7 bases between the two germline ends. CDR1 and CDR2 from the germline V gene are MGHDK and SYGVNS. This CDR3 reads CASSEWELNEQFF. DNA for the CDR3: TGTGCCAGCAGTGAATGGGAGCTCAATGAGCAGTTCTTC.

This clone has a handful of counts. The chain has TRBV2 and TRBJ2-3, with D unresolved. CDR3 length: 17 residues. Germline V gene sequence: CDR1 SNHLY, CDR2 FYNNEI. V lost 6 bases, J lost 4 bases, and 23 bases lay in between. The CDR3 DNA reads TGTGCCAGCAGCGGCCTTATAAGGGTTATTTCCGCAGATACGCAGTATTTT. Protein sequence: CASSGLIRVISADTQYF.

This clone was seen more than once but under ten times. V is TRBV18 and J is TRBJ2-1; 14 nucleotides agree with TRBD2. This CDR3 is 17 amino acids long. Germline CDR1 reads KGHSH; CDR2 reads LQKENI. V was pared by 6 bases and J by 8 bases, with 12 bases of the junction left unmatched. The CDR3 DNA is TGTGCCAGCTCGCACGGGACTAGCGGGAGCTTTTTGGATGAGCAGTTCTTC. It yields the protein CASSHGTSGSFLDEQFF. The whole variable domain, filled in from reference TRBV18 and TRBJ2-1, reads NAGVMQNPRHLVRRRGQEARLRCSPMKGHSHVYWYRQLPEEGLKFMVYLQKENIIDESGMPKERFSAEFPKEGPSILRIQQVVRGDSAAYFCASSHGTSGSFLDEQFFGPGTRLTVL.

This clone was found once. The chain carries TRBV5-6 and TRBJ2-3, with 8 bases aligning to TRBD2. CDR1 is SGHDT, CDR2 YYEEEE, per germline. CDR3 length: 17 residues. V lost 3 bases to trimming and J lost 6 bases; unmatched junction nucleotides: 15. As DNA, the CDR3 is TGTGCCAGCAGCTCCCCCAAGATGCGGGGGGTAGGTGATACGCAGTATTTT. It yields the protein CASSSPKMRGVGDTQYF.

The CDR3 DNA follows: TGCAGCGTCTCCTTTGGAGGGGTCAATCAGCCCCAGCATTTT. Translated: CSVSFGGVNQPQHF. The chain couples TRBV29-1 to TRBJ1-5; perhaps TRBD1 as D (5 bases). Deletions cut 6 bases from V and 3 bases from J, with 15 bases between. This CDR3 is 14 amino acids long. Germline assignment: CDR1 SQVTM and CDR2 ANQGSEA.

This chain connects TRBV6-5 to TRBJ1-2; TRBD1 matches at 8 bases. Germline CDR1 is MNHEY and CDR2 is SVGAGI. The V gene end was trimmed by 6 bases and the J gene end by 4 bases; junction bases not matched to a gene: 7. This CDR3 is 14 amino acids long. CDR3 DNA sequence: TGTGCCAGCAGCCCGGACAGGGTTTCCTATGGCTACACCTTC. This gives the protein CASSPDRVSYGYTF.

The CDR3 nucleotides are TGTGCCAGCAGTTCTCCTCGGGGACTAGCGTACAATGAGCAGTTCTTC. Translated, it gives CASSSPRGLAYNEQFF. The chain employs TRBV27 and TRBJ2-1; 10 nucleotides agree with TRBD2. CDR1 MNHEY and CDR2 SMNVEV come from the germline V gene (reference sequence). With 4 bases clipped from V and 4 bases from J, the junction kept 7 bases outside the gene matches. The CDR3 is 16 residues long.

The V and J genes are TRBV28 and TRBJ1-5; D gene unclear. CDR1 is MDHEN and CDR2 is SYDVKM in the germline V gene. The CDR3 totals 13 residues. Trimming removed 8 bases from V and 4 bases from J, with 12 bases in between. The CDR3 bases are TGTGCCAGCGCCGACTCCCAGAATCAGCCCCAGCATTTT. This gives the protein CASADSQNQPQHF. Using reference TRBV28 and TRBJ1-5 for the parts outside the CDR3, the full variable domain is DVKVTQSSRYLVKRTGEKVFLECVQDMDHENMFWYRQDPGLGLRLIYFSYDVKMKEKGDIPEGYSVSREKKERFSLILESASTNQTSMYLCASADSQNQPQHFGDGTRLSIL.

The J gene is TRBJ2-3, the V gene TRBV5-1, with D uncertain. Germline V gene lookup returns CDR1 SGHRS and CDR2 YFSETQ. V lost 3 bases and J 1 base, leaving 12 bases between the germline ends. The CDR3 runs to 15 residues. CDR3 bases: TGCGCCAGCAGCTCCCTGAAGGGTGGCACAGATACGCAGTATTTT. The encoded protein is CASSSLKGGTDTQYF. Looking up the rest from reference TRBV5-1 and TRBJ2-3 gives the full variable domain: KAGVTQTPRYLIKTRGQQVTLSCSPISGHRSVSWYQQTPGQGLQFLFEYFSETQRNKGNFPGRFSGRQFSNSRSEMNVSTLELGDSALYLCASSSLKGGTDTQYFGPGTRLTVL.

This clone was seen a few times. The genes are TRBV9 and TRBJ2-6; no clear D gene. The CDR3 extends over 16 amino acids. V was pared by 3 bases and J by 2 bases, with 12 bases between. Per germline, CDR1 SGDLS and CDR2 YYNGEE. The CDR3 DNA reads as TGTGCCAGCAGCGCTCCTGGGCTTACTGGGGCCAACGTCCTGACTTTC. Translation gives CASSAPGLTGANVLTF. Combining the CDR3 with reference TRBV9 and TRBJ2-6 gives the whole variable domain DSGVTQTPKHLITATGQRVTLRCSPRSGDLSVYWYQQSLDQGLQFLIQYYNGEERAKGNILERFSAQQFPDLHSELNLSSLELGDSALYFCASSAPGLTGANVLTFGAGSRLTVL.